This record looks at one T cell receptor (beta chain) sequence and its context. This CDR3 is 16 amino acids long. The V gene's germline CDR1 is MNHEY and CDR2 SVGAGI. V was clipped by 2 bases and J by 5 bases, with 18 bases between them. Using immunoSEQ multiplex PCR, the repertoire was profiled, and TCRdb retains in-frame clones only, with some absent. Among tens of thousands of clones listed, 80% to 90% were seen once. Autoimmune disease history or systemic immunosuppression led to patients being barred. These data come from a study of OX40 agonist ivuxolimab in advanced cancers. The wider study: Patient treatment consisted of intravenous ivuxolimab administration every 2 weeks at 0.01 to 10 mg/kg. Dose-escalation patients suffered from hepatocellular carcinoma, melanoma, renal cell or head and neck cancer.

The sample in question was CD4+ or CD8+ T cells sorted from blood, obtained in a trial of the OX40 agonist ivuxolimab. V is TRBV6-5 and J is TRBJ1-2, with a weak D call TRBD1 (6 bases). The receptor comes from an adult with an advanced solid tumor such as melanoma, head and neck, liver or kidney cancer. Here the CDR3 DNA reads TGTGCCAGCAGTTACACCGCCACGGACAGTAGATATGGCTACACCTTC. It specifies CASSYTATDSRYGYTF.